Below, 18 T cell receptor beta chains from the same sample are listed, as sequenced in a study of molecular identifiers for immune sequencing clone quantification. TCRdb reprocessed the PCR reads via MiXCR and lists one record per CDR3 protein. The profile shows some 65,000 distinct CDR3 sequences, roughly 20% of them singletons. Sequencing was carried out using naive CD8+ T cells from blood, with Jurkat cell RNA spiked in. Subset in this sample: FACS-sorted CD8+CD4-CCR7+CD45RA+ naive T cells. These receptors all stem from a human donor in good health. Some libraries in this study had Jurkat cell RNA spiked in.

This clonotype was counted ten times or more. V and J are TRBV7-2 and TRBJ2-7, with 8 bases lining up with TRBD1. J was trimmed by 0 bases and V by 2 bases; bases with no gene match: 6. The CDR3 contains 16 residues. Germline CDR1 and CDR2: SGHTA and FQGNSA. CDR3 coding DNA: TGTGCCAGCAGCTTACCGGGACAGGAAATCTCCTACGAGCAGTACTTC. Its protein product is CASSLPGQEISYEQYF.

This clonotype was recorded at least ten times. The chain couples TRBV7-9 to TRBJ1-1; D gene unclear. The CDR3 length is 12 residues. Between the trimmed V and J ends, which lost 2 bases and 5 bases, there was a span of 6 bases. Germline V gene data show CDR1 as SEHNR and CDR2 as FQNEAQ (reference sequence). CDR3: CASSLSGTEAFF. The CDR3 DNA reads TGTGCCAGCAGCTTATCTGGGACTGAAGCTTTCTTT.

This clonotype was picked up many times. This chain joins TRBV29-1 and TRBJ2-7, with TRBD2 matching over 13 bases. J lost 5 bases, V lost 6 bases, and 16 bases had no gene match. Germline CDR1 SQVTM, CDR2 ANQGSEA. The CDR3 has 17 residues. CDR3 in amino acids: CSVDGLAGVGGLDEQYF. The CDR3 region has the DNA TGCAGCGTGGACGGACTAGCGGGAGTAGGGGGGCTGGACGAGCAGTACTTC.

This chain links TRBV4-1 with TRBJ2-7; 9 bases map to TRBD1. The germline V gene has CDR1 MGHRA and CDR2 YSYEKL. V trimming: 6 bases; J trimming: 6 bases; junction bases outside the gene matches: 6. The CDR3 loop spans 13 amino acids. In DNA, the CDR3 is TGCGCCAGCAGAGGGACAGGGAGGAGCGAGCAGTACTTC. Amino acids: CASRGTGRSEQYF.

This clonotype was counted between two and nine times. The V gene is TRBV12-3 or TRBV12-4, the J gene TRBJ2-1, with D uncertain. Trimming cost V 1 base and J 15 bases, with 13 bases left between them. CDR3 length: 12 residues. The CDR3 coding sequence is TGTGCCAGCAGTTTAGATATGTCGAGCGTGTTCTTC. The encoded protein is CASSLDMSSVFF.

This clonotype came up a few times. This may be a read error: a much more frequent sequence differs by one nucleotide. The V gene is TRBV28, the J gene TRBJ2-7, with D uncertain. V gave up 6 bases and J gave up 3 bases, with 21 bases separating them. CDR3 size: 16 residues. In germline, CDR1 is MDHEN, CDR2 SYDVKM. CDR3: CASSQSPTYLGYEQYF. CDR3 bases: TGTGCCAGCAGCCAATCCCCCACCTACCTCGGCTACGAGCAGTACTTC. Full variable domain (outside the CDR3, taken from reference TRBV28 and TRBJ2-7): DVKVTQSSRYLVKRTGEKVFLECVQDMDHENMFWYRQDPGLGLRLIYFSYDVKMKEKGDIPEGYSVSREKKERFSLILESASTNQTSMYLCASSQSPTYLGYEQYFGPGTRLTVT.

This clonotype was recorded many times. The chain uses TRBV29-1 and TRBJ2-2; 14 bases map to TRBD2. CDR1 and CDR2 (germline): SQVTM, ANQGSEA. The CDR3 is made up of 16 amino acids. The V segment lost 6 bases and the J segment 4 bases; nucleotides outside the gene matches: 7. CDR3 DNA: TGCAGCGTGGTGGGACTAGCGGGAGTCGGCACCGGGGAGCTGTTTTTT. Translating it yields CSVVGLAGVGTGELFF.

About this clonotype itself: A read error may explain this, as a much larger clone is one base away. The chain couples TRBV20-1 to TRBJ2-7; TRBD2 agrees at 10 bases. Unmatched junction bases numbered 9, after V lost 1 base and J lost 0 bases. Germline lookup yields CDR1 DFQATT and CDR2 SNEGSKA (reference sequence). This CDR3 spans 17 amino acids. This CDR3 reads CSARVVLAGANSYEQYF. Here the CDR3 DNA reads TGCAGTGCTAGAGTTGTCCTAGCGGGAGCCAACTCCTACGAGCAGTACTTC.

Many counts were recorded for this clonotype. This sequence joins TRBV5-1 and TRBJ1-1, with unresolved D. Between the trimmed V and J ends, which lost 5 bases and 1 base, there was a span of 9 bases. The germline CDR1 and CDR2 sequences are SGHRS and YFSETQ. This CDR3 is 13 amino acids long. The CDR3 DNA reads TGCGCCAGCAGAAGGGAGACGAACACTGAAGCTTTCTTT. Its protein is CASRRETNTEAFF.

This sequence joins TRBV20-1 and TRBJ2-7; D possibly corresponds to TRBD2 (5 bases). The CDR3 length is 15 residues. Germline V CDR1 and CDR2: DFQATT, SNEGSKA (reference sequence). V shed 0 bases and J shed 3 bases, with 15 bases lying between them. The CDR3 nucleotides are TGCAGTGCTAGAGACACGTTATCGGGGTTCTACGAGCAGTACTTC. Translation gives CSARDTLSGFYEQYF.

This clonotype was found many times. The chain links TRBV7-9 to TRBJ2-3, with a possible D match to TRBD1 (6 bases). The germline V and J ends were trimmed by 4 bases and 7 bases, with 27 bases remaining between them. This CDR3 region has 18 residues. Germline V lookup: CDR1 SEHNR, CDR2 FQNEAQ (reference sequence). The CDR3 sequence: CASSSSTLTGPSSNTQYF. Written as DNA, the CDR3 is TGTGCCAGCAGCTCCTCCACATTGACAGGCCCCTCTTCTAATACGCAGTATTTT.

Points on this clonotype: This could be a read error, since a much larger clone is one nucleotide away. The chain combines TRBV4-1 with TRBJ2-2, with 7 nucleotides matching TRBD2. The CDR3 has 12 amino acids. Germline CDR1 reads MGHRA; CDR2 reads YSYEKL. This CDR3 reads CASSLGGGELVF. DNA for the CDR3: TGCGCCAGCAGCCTCGGTGGGGGGGAGCTGGTTTTT.

The chain employs TRBV6-6 and TRBJ2-2, with TRBD2 identical over 10 bases. J was trimmed by 7 bases and V by 8 bases; bases with no gene match: 7. Germline V lookup: CDR1 MNHNY, CDR2 SVGAGI (reference sequence). This CDR3 comprises 14 residues. CDR3 nucleotide sequence: TGTGCCAGCCGACTAGCGGGCCAGGACGGGGAGCTGTTTTTT. It yields the protein CASRLAGQDGELFF.

This clonotype was seen repeatedly, ten times or more. The rearrangement uses TRBV20-1 and TRBJ2-3; TRBD2 aligns across 11 bases. This CDR3 spans 14 amino acids. The germline V gene encodes CDR1 DFQATT and CDR2 SNEGSKA (reference sequence). V was clipped by 5 bases and J by 6 bases; unmatched bases: 7. The CDR3 reads CSASLAGGPDTQYF. CDR3 DNA sequence: TGCAGTGCTTCCTTAGCGGGAGGGCCGGATACGCAGTATTTT.

The table lists this clonotype with a few counts. J is TRBJ2-7 and V is TRBV5-1, with TRBD1 identical over 8 bases. Germline values: CDR1 SGHRS, CDR2 YFSETQ. V lost 6 bases, J lost 4 bases, and 9 bases stayed unmatched. This CDR3 spans 14 amino acids. The CDR3, as DNA: TGCGCCAGCAAGCCAGGACAGGGTAGTTACGAGCAGTACTTC. Encoded protein: CASKPGQGSYEQYF.

In this sample, this clonotype turned up many times. This chain uses TRBV7-9 with TRBJ2-3, with D perhaps TRBD1 (5 bases). The CDR3 is 16 residues long. The ends were cut back, 3 bases at V and 2 bases at J, with 15 bases in the middle. Germline V gene sequence: CDR1 SEHNR, CDR2 FQNEAQ (reference sequence). Here the CDR3 reads CASSFGAEQYTDTQYF. DNA of the CDR3: TGTGCCAGCAGCTTTGGGGCGGAGCAGTACACAGATACGCAGTATTTT.

At least ten counts were recorded for this clonotype. The CDR3 here is CATPPLNGTQETQYF. The CDR3 nucleotides are TGTGCCACCCCTCCGTTGAATGGTACGCAAGAGACCCAGTACTTC. The chain uses TRBV7-9 and TRBJ2-5; no clear D gene. Germline CDR1 and CDR2: SEHNR and FQNEAQ (reference sequence). The CDR3 is 15 residues long. V was shortened by 10 bases and J by 2 bases, with 20 bases between the two germline ends.

This clonotype appeared many times. The genes are TRBV29-1 and TRBJ2-2; D is unclear. V was cut by 4 bases and J by 4 bases, with 7 bases left in between. Germline CDR1 and CDR2: SQVTM and ANQGSEA. The CDR3 spans 12 residues. CDR3 sequence: CSVVWGTGELFF. CDR3 DNA sequence: TGCAGCGTTGTTTGGGGCACCGGGGAGCTGTTTTTT.